One sample yielded the 21 T cell receptor beta chains listed below, sequenced in a study of Graves' ophthalmopathy and Graves' hyperthyroidism. The authors amplified TCR beta CDR3 regions from RNA transcripts. First-round RT-PCR relied on HTBI primers, and a second-round multiplex PCR came next. Via MiXCR, TCRdb re-called the multiplex PCR reads, giving one row per CDR3 protein. The profile shows about 550,000 distinct CDR3 sequences, just under 40% of them singletons. Material for sequencing was peripheral blood or thyroid tissue (not recorded which). These receptor sequences come from an adult man with Graves' hyperthyroidism.

This clonotype has a count of ten or more. The V gene is TRBV7-3, the J gene TRBJ1-2, with a possible D match to TRBD1 (6 bases). CDR3 size: 13 residues. Trimming removed 0 bases from V and 8 bases from J, with 10 bases in between. Germline assignment: CDR1 SGHTA and CDR2 FQGTGA. The CDR3 here is CASSLTRGEGYTF. CDR3 sequence (DNA): TGTGCCAGCAGCTTAACGAGGGGGGAAGGCTACACCTTC. Variable domain in full (rest from reference TRBV7-3 and TRBJ1-2): GAGVSQTPSNKVTEKGKYVELRCDPISGHTALYWYRQSLGQGPEFLIYFQGTGAADDSGLPNDRFFAVRPEGSVSTLKIQRTERGDSAVYLCASSLTRGEGYTFGSGTRLTVV.

This clonotype was seen a single time. The V gene is TRBV29-1, the J gene TRBJ1-2, with TRBD1 matching over 11 bases. Germline V CDR1 and CDR2: SQVTM, ANQGSEA. Losses at the gene ends were 6 bases for V and 4 bases for J; bases not matched to a gene: 7. This CDR3 is built from 14 residues. In DNA, the CDR3 is TGCAGCGTCGGACAGGGGGCTGGTAGCTATGGCTACACCTTC. It translates to CSVGQGAGSYGYTF. The full variable domain, completed using reference TRBV29-1 and TRBJ1-2, is SAVISQKPSRDICQRGTSLTIQCQVDSQVTMMFWYRQQPGQSLTLIATANQGSEATYESGFVIDKFPISRPNLTFSTLTVSNMSPEDSSIYLCSVGQGAGSYGYTFGSGTRLTVV.

V usage is TRBV28 and J usage is TRBJ2-7, with D maybe TRBD1 (5 bases). Trimming shortened V by 3 bases and J by 6 bases, and 15 bases separated the two germline ends. Germline-derived CDR1 and CDR2 are MDHEN and SYDVKM. This CDR3 spans 14 amino acids. CDR3 nucleotide sequence: TGTGCCAGCAGTTTTTACAGGATATCCCGCGAGCAGTACTTC. Protein sequence: CASSFYRISREQYF.

Comments on this clonotype: A much larger clone lies a single base off, so this may be a read error. Given the absence of the conserved phenylalanine or tryptophan at the CDR3 end, a read error is likely. The gene calls are TRBV7-9 and TRBJ1-2; D is ambiguous. CDR3 size: 14 residues. Germline V gene sequence: CDR1 SEHNR, CDR2 FQNEAQ (reference sequence). Deletions cut 5 bases from V and 3 bases from J, with 13 bases between. In DNA, the CDR3 is TGTGCCAGCAGCCCTCCCCAGCAACACTATGGCTACACCCTC. This sequence encodes CASSPPQQHYGYTL.

This clonotype was seen just once. Possible read error: a much larger clone is one base away. J is TRBJ1-1 and V is TRBV7-3; unclear D gene. The CDR3 has 14 residues. Germline V lookup: CDR1 SGHTA, CDR2 FQGTGA. The CDR3 nucleotides read TGCGCCAGCAGCCGGCGTGGGGAACATACTGAAGCTTCCTTT. Translation gives CASSRRGEHTEASF.

This clonotype was recorded a few times. The chain is built from TRBV28 and TRBJ1-5; 11 nucleotides match TRBD1. This CDR3 region has 19 residues. After removal of 5 bases from V and 3 bases from J, the junction contained 15 bases not matched to a gene. Germline CDR1 reads MDHEN; CDR2 reads SYDVKM. The CDR3 nucleotides read TGTGCCAGCAGTCTACCCTTACCGGGACAGGGGGTAATCAATCAGCCCCAGCATTTT. Translated: CASSLPLPGQGVINQPQHF.

This clonotype was seen once. This chain links TRBV20-1 with TRBJ2-7, with 13 bases aligning to TRBD2. Per germline, CDR1 DFQATT and CDR2 SNEGSKA (reference sequence). This CDR3 has 15 residues. J gave up 2 bases and V 3 bases, and 4 bases lay outside the gene matches. The CDR3 DNA follows: TGCAGTGCTAGCACTAGCGGGAGGGCCCCCTACGAGCAGTACTTC. Amino acid sequence: CSASTSGRAPYEQYF.

In regard to this clonotype: Its ends do not fully match the called genes, so a read error is possible. This sequence joins TRBV10-3 and TRBJ1-2; TRBD1 might be the D (5 bases). Germline assignment: CDR1 ENHRY and CDR2 SYGVKD. This CDR3 contains 13 residues. CDR3 loop: CASSTLGHYGYTF. The CDR3 DNA is TGTGCCAGCAGTACCCTTGGACATTATGGCTACACCTTC.

The sample holds many counts of this clonotype. V is TRBV20-1 and J is TRBJ2-2, with 7 nucleotides matching TRBD1. Germline V gene sequence: CDR1 DFQATT, CDR2 SNEGSKA (reference sequence). V shed 2 bases, J shed 2 bases, and the junction held 8 bases outside the gene matches. The CDR3 runs to 16 residues. The CDR3 DNA is TGCAGTGCTAGACCCCAGGGACAGCTTAACACCGGGGAGCTGTTTTTT. This encodes CSARPQGQLNTGELFF.

In its sample, this clonotype was seen many times. This chain links TRBV12-5 with TRBJ1-1; possibly TRBD1 for D (6 bases). The V gene's germline CDR1 is LGHNT and CDR2 FRNRAP. CDR3 size: 14 residues. The V end was cut by 5 bases, the J end by 3 bases, with 13 bases between. CDR3 coding DNA: TGTGCTAGTGGTGCAACAGGGAGGTACACTGAAGCTTTCTTT. Translation gives CASGATGRYTEAFF.

This clonotype appeared a few times. The CDR3 DNA sequence: TGTGCCAGTAGTATAGGTTTCGGGGAGCTGTTTTTT. Amino acid sequence: CASSIGFGELFF. The chain has TRBV19 and TRBJ2-2; D gene ambiguous. Trimming left V 1 base short and J 7 bases short, with 4 bases between. Germline loops: CDR1 LNHDA, CDR2 SQIVND (reference sequence). There are 12 residues in the CDR3. Filled out from reference TRBV19 and TRBJ2-2, the complete variable domain reads DGGITQSPKYLFRKEGQNVTLSCEQNLNHDAMYWYRQDPGQGLRLIYYSQIVNDFQKGDIAEGYSVSREKKESFPLTVTSAQKNPTAFYLCASSIGFGELFFGEGSRLTVL.

The rearrangement links TRBV10-3 to TRBJ2-5; TRBD1 is a possible D gene (5 bases). V was clipped by 0 bases and J by 7 bases, with 6 bases between them. This CDR3 is 12 amino acids long. Germline-derived CDR1 and CDR2 are ENHRY and SYGVKD. CDR3 DNA sequence: TGTGCCATCAGTGAGTCCCAGGGGACCCAGTACTTC. It translates to CAISESQGTQYF.

This clonotype was detected many times. CDR3 in amino acids: CASSAGVTEAFF. The CDR3 region has the DNA TGTGCCAGCAGCGCAGGGGTTACTGAAGCTTTCTTT. J is TRBJ1-1 and V is TRBV7-2; a possible D gene is TRBD1 (6 bases). The CDR3 is 12 residues long. CDR1 is SGHTA and CDR2 is FQGNSA in the germline V gene. Trimming removed 5 bases from V and 5 bases from J, with 9 bases in between.

The rearrangement uses TRBV19 and TRBJ1-3; D may be TRBD1 (6 bases). The CDR3 consists of 15 residues. V gave up 4 bases and J gave up 4 bases, with 14 bases separating them. The V gene's germline CDR1 is LNHDA and CDR2 SQIVND (reference sequence). The CDR3 here is CASSTTRTVGNTIYF. Written as DNA, the CDR3 is TGTGCCAGTAGTACCACCCGGACAGTAGGAAACACCATATATTTT.

The CDR3: CASSKGGDTNYGYTF. The CDR3 coding sequence is TGTGCCAGCAGCAAAGGCGGGGACACGAACTATGGCTACACCTTC. The V and J genes are TRBV7-8 and TRBJ1-2; D is possibly TRBD1 (6 bases). Trimming stripped 5 bases from V and 2 bases from J, with 15 bases between. The length of the CDR3 is 15 residues. The germline CDR1 and CDR2 sequences are SGHVS and FQNEAQ.

The sample holds many counts of this clonotype. The V call is TRBV7-2, the J call TRBJ1-4, with 7 bases lining up with TRBD1. The CDR3 spans 15 residues. Germline CDR1 is SGHTA and CDR2 is FQGNSA. The V and J ends lost 2 bases and 6 bases, in that order; junction bases with no gene match: 6. The CDR3 sequence is CASSLTGQEDEKLFF. The CDR3 region has the DNA TGTGCCAGCAGCTTAACCGGACAGGAGGATGAAAAACTGTTTTTT.

As to this clonotype: A junction end diverges from the germline sequence, so it may reflect a read error. This CDR3 reads CASSLGWVGDQPQHF. Here the CDR3 DNA reads TGTGCCAGCAGCTTAGGATGGGTGGGCGATCAGCCCCAGCACTTT. The chain carries TRBV7-9 and TRBJ1-5, with D hard to call. This CDR3 region has 15 residues. CDR1 SEHNR and CDR2 FQNEAQ come from the germline V gene (reference sequence).

This clonotype occurred many times. The CDR3 sequence: CATSRGASGSEQYF. The CDR3 coding sequence is TGTGCCACCAGCAGAGGGGCTAGCGGGAGCGAGCAGTACTTC. The chain carries TRBV15 and TRBJ2-7; 10 bases map to TRBD2. The junction had 3 bases not matched to a gene; V was cut back by 1 base and J by 6 bases. The CDR3 consists of 14 residues. CDR1 and CDR2 (germline): LNHNV, YYDKDF (reference sequence).

This rearrangement joins TRBV10-1 to TRBJ2-2; possible D gene TRBD1, 6 bases. The ends were cut back, 0 bases at V and 3 bases at J, with 8 bases in the middle. The CDR3 has 15 residues. From germline, CDR1 is WNHNN and CDR2 SYGVQD (reference sequence). CDR3: CASSESTGYTGELFF. CDR3 nucleotides: TGCGCCAGCAGTGAGTCTACAGGGTACACCGGGGAGCTGTTTTTT.

This clonotype was recorded at least ten times. CDR3 protein: CSARHRGLTNEKLFF. CDR3 nucleotides: TGCAGTGCTAGACACAGGGGTCTAACTAATGAAAAACTGTTTTTT. The chain employs TRBV20-1 and TRBJ1-4; 7 bases fit TRBD1. V trimming: 2 bases; J trimming: 1 base; junction bases outside the gene matches: 4. The CDR3 consists of 15 residues. CDR1 and CDR2 (germline): DFQATT, SNEGSKA (reference sequence).

V is TRBV20-1 and J is TRBJ2-7, with 10 positions matching TRBD1. The length of the CDR3 is 16 residues. Losses at the gene ends were 7 bases for V and 2 bases for J; bases not matched to a gene: 14. Germline CDR1 DFQATT, CDR2 SNEGSKA (reference sequence). The CDR3 DNA follows: TGCAGTGGGGCCCAACCGGGACAGGGGATCCCCTACGAGCAGTACTTC. This codes for CSGAQPGQGIPYEQYF.